This T cell receptor (beta chain) was identified in a study of blood T cell repertoires in COVID-19. The method was immunoSEQ multiplex PCR; TCRdb's version includes in-frame clones alone and lacks a portion of them. The sample yields about 150,000 clones, roughly 82% seen once. From germline, CDR1 is SGHDN and CDR2 FVKESK. This CDR3 comprises 16 residues. V lost 1 base to trimming and J lost 5 bases, with 14 bases between them. The chain is built from TRBV14 and TRBJ1-4; no reliable D call. Specimen: peripheral blood. The clonotype comes from a woman aged 50 to 65 in a cohort sampled during active or convalescent COVID-19. The CDR3: CASSQGAGNINEKLFF. The CDR3 DNA is TGTGCCAGCAGCCAAGGGGCCGGGAATATCAATGAAAAACTGTTTTTT.